This is a list of T cell receptor beta chains from one sample in a study of identical twins. Using its own MiXCR run on the 5' RACE reads, TCRdb lists one record per CDR3 protein. The data contain 350,000 or so distinct CDR3 sequences, 10% to 15% of them seen just once; the ten biggest clones take up roughly 7.8%. The sample was also linked to a second study, of yellow fever vaccine responses in identical twins.

Material: CD8+ T cells sorted from blood. The source is a woman between 18 and 29 years old in good health. The CDR3 runs from the conserved cysteine through the conserved F or W. The order of the fields is D gene, clone size, V gene, J gene, CDR3 DNA, CDR3 protein. D genes are given only for firm matches. Some rows mark clone size as missing; the rest say once, few, many or name a class of expanded clone.

>-|many|TRBV7-6|TRBJ2-2
TGTGCCAGCGGGACCGGGGAGCTGTTTTTT
CASGTGELFF
>-|many|TRBV12-3/TRBV12-4|TRBJ1-2
TGTGCGATCCTCCATCTCCAGACATCCCGCTATGGCTACACCTTC
CAILHLQTSRYGYTF
>TRBD2|many|TRBV4-1|TRBJ2-7
TGCGCCAGCAGCCAAACTAGCGGTAGCTCCTACGAGCAGTACTTC
CASSQTSGSSYEQYF
>TRBD1|-|TRBV27|TRBJ1-1
TGTGCCAGCAGTTTGGATCGGACAGGACTAACTGAAGCTTTCTTT
CASSLDRTGLTEAFF
>-|-|TRBV20-1|TRBJ1-6
TGCAGTGCTAGCACGACCAGCGGCGAAGCACCCCTCCACTTT
CSASTTSGEAPLHF
>-|few|TRBV7-9|TRBJ2-3
TGTGCCAGCAGCTTAGGGGATGTGGACACAGATACGCAGTATTTT
CASSLGDVDTDTQYF
>TRBD2|-|TRBV9|TRBJ2-1
TGTGCCAGCAGCGAAGCCCGCGGGAGTGGGTATGAGCAGTTCTTC
CASSEARGSGYEQFF
>-|-|TRBV27|TRBJ2-3
TGTGCCAGCCTCCCTGGACCGACCGGGGGAACCACAGATACGCAGTATTTT
CASLPGPTGGTTDTQYF
>TRBD1|-|TRBV9|TRBJ1-1
TGTGCCAGCAGCGCCCTCGGGGGGGGACAGGGATATAGTACTGAAGCTTTCTTT
CASSALGGGQGYSTEAFF
>-|-|TRBV2|TRBJ1-5
TGTGCCAGCAGTGAAAGTTACCCGGCTCATCAGCCCCAGCATTTT
CASSESYPAHQPQHF
>-|-|TRBV7-8|TRBJ2-2
TGTGCCAGCAGCTTAGATGGGGGGTCCGGGGAGCTGTTTTTT
CASSLDGGSGELFF
>-|-|TRBV6-1|TRBJ2-7
TGTGCCAGCAGTGAAAAGAGGGCAGCGATAAAATACGAGCAGTACTTC
CASSEKRAAIKYEQYF
>TRBD1|many|TRBV7-9|TRBJ1-2
TGTGCCAGCAAGGGGACAGGGGGCAACGGCTACACCTTC
CASKGTGGNGYTF
>-|few|TRBV9|TRBJ2-7
TGTGCCAGCAGCGGACGGGGGGCGTCAGACGAGCAGTACTTC
CASSGRGASDEQYF
>TRBD1|many|TRBV27|TRBJ1-5
TGTGCCAGCAGACGGGACAGGGCCAATCAGCCCCAGCATTTT
CASRRDRANQPQHF
>-|-|TRBV15|TRBJ2-6
TGTGCCACCAGCAGCAGAAGCTCTGGGGCCAACGTCCTGACTTTC
CATSSRSSGANVLTF
>-|few|TRBV4-1|TRBJ2-5
TGCGCCAGCAGCCAAGATGGTTCGAATTCGTACCAAGAGACCCAGTACTTC
CASSQDGSNSYQETQYF
>TRBD1|many|TRBV12-3/TRBV12-4|TRBJ1-5
TGTGCCAGCACCCCCGAGGGACACAGGGGGGAGGATCAGCCCCAGCATTTT
CASTPEGHRGEDQPQHF
>TRBD2|few|TRBV7-9|TRBJ2-3
TGTGCCAGCAGCTTGGGGGGGGAAAATACGCAGTATTTT
CASSLGGENTQYF
>TRBD2|-|TRBV27|TRBJ2-1
TGTGCCAGCACAACATCAGGGACTAGCGGGTTATACAATGAGCAGTTCTTC
CASTTSGTSGLYNEQFF
>TRBD2|few|TRBV6-5|TRBJ2-3
TGTGCCAGCAGTTACTTAGCGGGGGAGCTCTCTAGCACAGATACGCAGTATTTT
CASSYLAGELSSTDTQYF
>TRBD1|many|TRBV5-6|TRBJ2-1
TGTGCCAGCAGTTGGGAGCCCCGGGACAGCCACAATGAGCAGTTCTTC
CASSWEPRDSHNEQFF
>-|-|TRBV28|TRBJ1-1
TGTGCCAGCAGTTTAATGGGGGGGGCCACTGAAGCTTTCTTT
CASSLMGGATEAFF
>-|many|TRBV5-1|TRBJ2-3
TGCGCCAGCAGTCTAGCTTCTGATACGCAGTATTTT
CASSLASDTQYF
>TRBD2|-|TRBV6-1|TRBJ2-7
TGTGCCAGCAGTGAAGGCGGGGGACCCTACGAGCAGTACTTC
CASSEGGGPYEQYF
>-|-|TRBV14|TRBJ2-7
TGTGCCAGCAGCCAATGGGACTCCTCGCCCCTCGAGCAGTACTTC
CASSQWDSSPLEQYF
>-|many|TRBV6-4|TRBJ2-3
TGTGCCAGCAGCGCCATGGACGGCACAGATACGCAGTATTTT
CASSAMDGTDTQYF
>-|few|TRBV10-2|TRBJ2-3
TGCGCCAGCAGTGATTGGGACTCGAGCACAGATACGCAGTATTTT
CASSDWDSSTDTQYF
>-|few|TRBV13|TRBJ2-5
TGTGCCAGCAGCTTAGCGGGACCGGGGCAAGAGACCCAGTACTTC
CASSLAGPGQETQYF
>-|-|TRBV12-3/TRBV12-4|TRBJ2-1
TGTGCCAGCACTACCCCGGGGGCGGGCAAAAACAACAATGAGCAGTTCTTC
CASTTPGAGKNNNEQFF
>TRBD2|-|TRBV5-6|TRBJ2-7
TGTGCCAGCAGCTACGGGACTACTTACGAGCAGTACTTC
CASSYGTTYEQYF
>-|many|TRBV7-9|TRBJ1-1
TGTGCCAGCAGCTTAGTGGACTGGAACACTGAAGCTTTCTTT
CASSLVDWNTEAFF
>TRBD2|-|TRBV12-5|TRBJ2-1
TGTGCTAGTGGAGCGGGAGCGGCCATTGAGCAGTTCTTC
CASGAGAAIEQFF
>TRBD2|few|TRBV7-9|TRBJ2-7
TGTGCCAGCAGCTTAGTGGGACTAGCGTCTGGCGAGCAGTACTTC
CASSLVGLASGEQYF
>-|-|TRBV5-5|TRBJ1-5
TGTGCCAACACACAGGGTTGCAATCAGCCCCAGCATTTT
CANTQGCNQPQHF
>-|-|TRBV9|TRBJ1-1
TGTGCCAGCAGCGTAGTATCTTTAAGGGCTGAAGCTTTCTTT
CASSVVSLRAEAFF